A selection of T cell receptor beta chains follows, all from one sample in a study of spatial heterogeneity in lung cancer. TCRdb analysed the 5' RACE reads with MiXCR anew, one entry per CDR3 protein. The table lists 95,000 to 130,000 distinct CDR3 sequences, 9% to 15% of them singletons. This specimen consisted of PBMCs, obtained at follow-up. Receptor source: a male donor with early-stage non-small cell lung cancer. CDR3s leave out the opening cysteine and the closing phenylalanine or tryptophan.

v_gene	j_gene	CDR3aa
TRBV9	TRBJ2-6	ASSVQGSGANVLT
TRBV7-2	TRBJ2-7	ASSFPSSGEYEQY
TRBV6-5	TRBJ2-3	ASSTIRTDTQY
TRBV12-3/TRBV12-4	TRBJ2-2	ASSPDRVPGELF
TRBV7-2	TRBJ2-7	ASSSQKGEQY
TRBV19	TRBJ2-3	ASSIGSTDTQY
TRBV12-3/TRBV12-4	TRBJ1-1	ASSRGQGATEAF
TRBV6-2/TRBV6-3	TRBJ2-5	ASRRDPHGETQY
TRBV10-3	TRBJ2-3	AISGGITDTQY
TRBV4-1	TRBJ1-5	ASSQGQPPSNQPQH
TRBV20-1	TRBJ1-5	SATIRNQPQH
TRBV20-1	TRBJ2-3	SARGRNTDTQY
TRBV6-6	TRBJ1-2	ASIWGRGDGYT
TRBV20-1	TRBJ2-3	SARFEKWGTDTQY
TRBV10-2	TRBJ2-1	ASSENDRAADEQF
TRBV10-3	TRBJ1-1	AISGKTEAF
TRBV6-5	TRBJ2-1	ASRITMGGTHYNEQF
TRBV5-1	TRBJ2-4	ASSLAGPSRDIQY
TRBV6-5	TRBJ2-5	ASSYSQGQETQY
TRBV2	TRBJ2-3	ASSVGYPTDTQY
TRBV18	TRBJ2-3	ASSPTSGRFPSTDTQY
TRBV7-2	TRBJ1-5	ASSKTGGNDQPQH
TRBV6-6	TRBJ1-5	ASSYSWPGQDLYSNQPQH
TRBV7-2	TRBJ2-5	ASSRSRTQETQY
TRBV3-1	TRBJ2-1	ASSQGATGAYEQF
TRBV7-2	TRBJ2-3	ASTFPGGSDTQY
TRBV5-1	TRBJ1-4	ASSENEKLF
TRBV7-6	TRBJ1-5	ASSLWAAGTGNQPQH
TRBV6-2/TRBV6-3	TRBJ1-6	ASSYLPETRSSYNSPLH
TRBV18	TRBJ1-2	ASSPRTADRAYGYT
TRBV7-2	TRBJ1-2	ASSSDSYGYT
TRBV19	TRBJ1-5	ASSIREDQPQH
TRBV4-2	TRBJ1-5	ASSQDPQGAQPQH
TRBV6-1	TRBJ1-2	ASSEAGQPDRYT
TRBV29-1	TRBJ1-2	SVGWEYGYT
TRBV5-1	TRBJ2-7	ASSSTAYEQY
TRBV6-2/TRBV6-3	TRBJ1-2	ASSRQIKRGYT
TRBV4-1	TRBJ2-2	ASSHLGGVNTGELF
TRBV24-1	TRBJ2-1	ATRGQGNNEQF
TRBV30	TRBJ1-2	AWGTRYYGYT